This T cell receptor (beta chain) is from a study of T cell changes during pregnancy in multiple sclerosis. Clones were read by immunoSEQ multiplex PCR, and TCRdb kept only the in-frame ones, dropping some. This table has about 49,000 clones, approximately 94% appearing once. V was pared by 0 bases and J by 0 bases, with 6 bases of the junction left unmatched. There are 17 residues in the CDR3. Germline loops: CDR1 MGHRA, CDR2 YSYEKL. The chain recombines TRBV4-1 with TRBJ2-7; 9 bases map to TRBD2. The receptor's source is a female donor with multiple sclerosis, enrolled in a pregnancy study. The sample here was CD8+ T cells from peripheral blood mononuclear cells, taken before pregnancy. DNA for the CDR3: TGCGCCAGCAGCCAAGAGTTGTCTAGCGGGGCCTCCTACGAGCAGTACTTC. It specifies CASSQELSSGASYEQYF.